The 15 T cell receptor beta chains reported below all come from one sample, sequenced in a study of blood T cells in healthy people across ages. Together with a sample-barcoded 5' primer, a J-beta primer mix was included in a second PCR lasting roughly 6 to 12 cycles. TCRdb re-called the 5' RACE reads with MiXCR, one entry per CDR3 protein. The sample consists of around 800,000 distinct CDR3 sequences, around two thirds of them appearing once. Sequenced material: blood. The receptors originated from a man aged 30-40 years in good health.

The chain uses TRBV4-3 and TRBJ2-5, with TRBD2 matching over 10 bases. The CDR3 consists of 18 residues. Per the germline V gene, CDR1 is LGHNA and CDR2 is YSLEER. V shed 0 bases and J 0 bases; nucleotides not matched to a gene: 7. CDR3 in amino acids: CASSQDLAGVMYQETQYF. DNA for the CDR3: TGCGCCAGCAGCCAAGATCTAGCGGGGGTTATGTACCAAGAGACCCAGTACTTC.

This clonotype showed up just once. The chain joins TRBV6-2 or TRBV6-3 to TRBJ2-1; 11 positions agree with TRBD2. With the DNA end fitting TRBJ2-7 better, the J assignment may be wrong. Germline V gene sequence: CDR1 MNHEY, CDR2 SVGEGT. The CDR3 sequence is 14 residues long. The DNA of the CDR3 is TGTGCCAGCACCCTAGCGGGGGGCTACAATGAGCAGTACTTC. Residues: CASTLAGGYNEQYF.

This chain uses TRBV28 with TRBJ2-5, with D perhaps given as TRBD1 or TRBD2 (6 bases each). The CDR3 is 12 residues long. The V gene's germline CDR1 is MDHEN and CDR2 SYDVKM. V was pared by 7 bases and J by 3 bases, with 9 bases between. The CDR3 loop is CASKRGEETQYF. CDR3 nucleotide sequence: TGTGCCAGCAAAAGGGGGGAAGAGACCCAGTACTTC.

This clonotype was observed a handful of times. This sequence joins TRBV10-3 and TRBJ2-6; D gene unclear. This CDR3 is built from 15 residues. The germline V gene has CDR1 ENHRY and CDR2 SYGVKD. Trimming pared 3 bases from V and 1 base from J, leaving 7 bases between. The CDR3 reads CAISDIGSGANVLTF. CDR3 nucleotides: TGTGCCATCAGTGATATCGGATCTGGGGCCAACGTCCTGACTTTC.

J is TRBJ2-1 and V is TRBV3-1; 11 bases match TRBD1. Germline trimming cut 1 base from V and 6 bases from J; bases unmatched to any gene: 5. This CDR3 has 16 residues. Germline loops: CDR1 LGHDT, CDR2 YNNKEL (reference sequence). The CDR3 DNA sequence: TGTGCCAGCAGCCAAGGAGTGGGACAGGGGGTCAATGAGCAGTTCTTC. Its translation: CASSQGVGQGVNEQFF.

In its sample, this clonotype was seen a few times. The genes are TRBV12-3 or TRBV12-4 and TRBJ1-4; D not certain. The V and J ends lost 5 bases and 8 bases respectively, with 9 bases between them. The CDR3 extends over 12 amino acids. CDR3: CASSPDGEKLFF. In nucleotides, the CDR3 is TGTGCCAGCAGTCCGGACGGCGAAAAACTGTTTTTT.

The rearrangement uses TRBV20-1 and TRBJ2-1, with D perhaps TRBD1 or TRBD2 (6 bases each). The CDR3 loop spans 16 amino acids. Germline loops: CDR1 DFQATT, CDR2 SNEGSKA (reference sequence). V lost 5 bases, J lost 3 bases, and 20 bases lay in between. Written as DNA, the CDR3 is TGCAGTGCTGGGGGGCTCGGGAAAGGTCACTACAATGAGCAGTTCTTC. This translates into CSAGGLGKGHYNEQFF.

The rearrangement uses TRBV7-2 and TRBJ2-7; D is perhaps TRBD1 (6 bases). The V end lost 3 bases, the J end lost 4 bases, and 13 bases lay between the germline ends. Germline CDR1 reads SGHTA; CDR2 reads FQGNSA. This CDR3 spans 14 amino acids. CDR3 residues: CASSFQMGTYEQYF. CDR3 nucleotides: TGTGCCAGCAGCTTCCAAATGGGGACATACGAGCAGTACTTC.

The chain uses TRBV5-1 and TRBJ2-7; 11 bases agree with TRBD2. The CDR3 runs 15 residues. CDR1 and CDR2 from the germline V gene are SGHRS and YFSETQ. Germline trimming cut 4 bases from V and 2 bases from J; bases unmatched to any gene: 5. CDR3 sequence: CASSDTSGGTYEQYF. CDR3 nucleotides: TGCGCCAGCAGCGACACTAGCGGGGGCACCTACGAGCAGTACTTC.

The chain carries TRBV6-6 and TRBJ2-3; tentatively, D is TRBD2 (6 bases). Germline assignment: CDR1 MNHNY and CDR2 SVGAGI (reference sequence). V lost 6 bases and J lost 6, with 19 bases in between. This CDR3 has 15 residues. The CDR3 DNA reads as TGTGCCAGCAGGCGAGGTAGTAGGGGACTGGATACGCAGTATTTT. As protein: CASRRGSRGLDTQYF.

In its sample, this clonotype was seen many times. CDR3 in DNA: TGTGCCAGCAGTTACGGGACAGGGGGATACAATGAGCAGTTCTTC. Amino acids: CASSYGTGGYNEQFF. The chain is built from TRBV6-5 and TRBJ2-1; 11 nucleotides match TRBD1. This CDR3 has 15 amino acids. The germline V gene encodes CDR1 MNHEY and CDR2 SVGAGI. With 2 bases clipped from V and 4 bases from J, the junction kept 1 base outside the gene matches.

A word on this clonotype: It may be a read error: a sequence one base away is much more abundant. The rearrangement joins TRBV2 to TRBJ1-6, with D possibly TRBD1 on 5 matching bases. This CDR3 has 14 residues. V dropped 1 base and J dropped 11 bases, with 12 bases sitting between them. Germline loops: CDR1 SNHLY, CDR2 FYNNEI. This chain's CDR3 is CASSEVRATPPLHF. Here the CDR3 DNA reads TGTGCCAGCAGTGAAGTCAGGGCCACTCCACCCCTCCACTTT. Variable domain in full (rest from reference TRBV2 and TRBJ1-6): EPEVTQTPSHQVTQMGQEVILRCVPISNHLYFYWYRQILGQKVEFLVSFYNNEISEKSEIFDDQFSVERPDGSNFTLKIRSTKLEDSAMYFCASSEVRATPPLHFGNGTRLTVT.

A remark on this clonotype: Since no conserved phenylalanine or tryptophan closes the CDR3, a read error is the likely cause. V usage is TRBV20-1 and J usage is TRBJ2-1; D possibly corresponds to TRBD1 (6 bases). The CDR3 extends over 15 amino acids. The V gene's germline CDR1 is DFQATT and CDR2 SNEGSKA (reference sequence). Trimming cost V 1 base and J 0 bases, with 10 bases left between them. In nucleotides, the CDR3 is TGCAGTGCTAGAGCAGGGGCTGGCTCCTACAATGAGCAGTTCTTA. Translating it yields CSARAGAGSYNEQFL.

This clonotype was observed a single time. This chain uses TRBV20-1 with TRBJ2-1; 7 nucleotides agree with TRBD2. The CDR3 is made up of 10 amino acids. Germline V gene data show CDR1 as DFQATT and CDR2 as SNEGSKA (reference sequence). J was trimmed by 10 bases and V by 3 bases; bases with no gene match: 0. The CDR3 region is CSARGGEQFF. The CDR3 coding sequence is TGCAGTGCTAGGGGAGGGGAGCAGTTCTTC.

This clonotype was counted between two and nine times. CDR3 bases: TGTGCCAGCAGTGAAGTCGGGGGCAACAATGAGCAGTTCTTC. It specifies CASSEVGGNNEQFF. This chain joins TRBV2 and TRBJ2-1; D is possibly TRBD1 or TRBD2 (6 bases each). V was shortened by 1 base and J by 5 bases, with 9 bases between the two germline ends. Germline V lookup: CDR1 SNHLY, CDR2 FYNNEI. The CDR3 is 14 amino acids.